This T cell receptor beta chain was documented in a study of blood T cell repertoires in COVID-19. About the study: Samples representing acute and convalescent COVID-19 were sourced from the United States, Italy and Spain.

Sequenced by immunoSEQ multiplex PCR; TCRdb stores in-frame clones only, minus some. This sample carries 150,000 to 200,000 clones, approximately 86% of them seen once, and the ten largest clones take 5.5% to 7%. V trimming: 4 bases; J trimming: 2 bases; junction bases outside the gene matches: 9. The CDR3 loop spans 16 amino acids. Germline V gives CDR1 MNHNS, CDR2 SASEGT. The chain couples TRBV6-1 to TRBJ1-2; 8 bases match TRBD1. The receptor comes from a man over 45 with active or convalescent COVID-19. The sequenced sample was peripheral blood. In nucleotides, the CDR3 is TGTGCCAGCAGTGCCCCCCCGGGACAGGTGAACTATGGCTACACCTTC. Its protein product is CASSAPPGQVNYGYTF.